This TCR beta chain stems from a study of technical replicates of blood from a handful of donors. Profiled with immunoSEQ multiplex PCR; TCRdb holds only in-frame clones, not every one. The top ten hold roughly 12% of the sample, which has about 14,000 clones, roughly four fifths seen once. The sequence was collected from a human donor in good health. Sample: PBMCs.

CDR3 DNA sequence: TGTGCCAGTAGCCGCCTTCTAGCGGCAACCTACGAGCAGTACTTC. Protein product: CASSRLLAATYEQYF. The rearrangement uses TRBV19 and TRBJ2-7; 7 bases fit TRBD2. The germline V gene has CDR1 LNHDA and CDR2 SQIVND (reference sequence). Trimming cost V 6 bases and J 2 bases; bases outside gene matches: 10. The CDR3 loop spans 15 amino acids.